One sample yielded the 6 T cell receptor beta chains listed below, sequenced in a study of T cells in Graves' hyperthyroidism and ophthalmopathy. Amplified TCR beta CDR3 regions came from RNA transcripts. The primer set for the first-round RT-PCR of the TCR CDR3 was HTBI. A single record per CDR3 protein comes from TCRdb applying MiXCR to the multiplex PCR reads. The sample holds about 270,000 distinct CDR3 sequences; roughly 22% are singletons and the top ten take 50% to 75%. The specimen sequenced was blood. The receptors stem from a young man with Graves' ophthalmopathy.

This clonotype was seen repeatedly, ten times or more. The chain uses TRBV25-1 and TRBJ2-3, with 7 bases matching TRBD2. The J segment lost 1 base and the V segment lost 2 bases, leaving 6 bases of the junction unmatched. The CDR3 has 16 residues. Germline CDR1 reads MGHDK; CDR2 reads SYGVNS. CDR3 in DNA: TGTGCCAGCAGTGAACGCGGGAGTCGCCGCACAGATACGCAGTATTTT. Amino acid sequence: CASSERGSRRTDTQYF.

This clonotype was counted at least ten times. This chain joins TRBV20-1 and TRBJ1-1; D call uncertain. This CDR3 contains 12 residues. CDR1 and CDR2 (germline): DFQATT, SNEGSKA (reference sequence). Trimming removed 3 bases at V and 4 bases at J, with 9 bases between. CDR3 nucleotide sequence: TGCAGTGCTAGTTCCGGACTCACTGAAGCTTTCTTT. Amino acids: CSASSGLTEAFF.

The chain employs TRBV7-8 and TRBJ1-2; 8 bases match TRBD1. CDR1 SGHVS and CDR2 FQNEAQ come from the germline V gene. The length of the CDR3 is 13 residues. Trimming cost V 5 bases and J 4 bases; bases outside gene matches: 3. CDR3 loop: CASSIGQGYGYTF. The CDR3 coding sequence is TGTGCCAGCAGCATAGGACAGGGCTATGGCTACACCTTC.

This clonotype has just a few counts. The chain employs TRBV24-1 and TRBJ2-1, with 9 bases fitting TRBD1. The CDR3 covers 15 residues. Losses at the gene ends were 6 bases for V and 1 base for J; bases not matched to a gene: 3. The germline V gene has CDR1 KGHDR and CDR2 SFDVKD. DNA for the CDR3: TGTGCCACCAGTCCTGGGACAGGGTCCTACAATGAGCAGTTCTTC. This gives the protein CATSPGTGSYNEQFF.

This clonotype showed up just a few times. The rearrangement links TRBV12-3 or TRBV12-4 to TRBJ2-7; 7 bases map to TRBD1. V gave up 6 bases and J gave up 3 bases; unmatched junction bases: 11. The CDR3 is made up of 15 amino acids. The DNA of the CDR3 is TGTGCCAGCAGACCCGGGACAGCGCGCTACTACGAGCAGTACTTC. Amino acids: CASRPGTARYYEQYF.

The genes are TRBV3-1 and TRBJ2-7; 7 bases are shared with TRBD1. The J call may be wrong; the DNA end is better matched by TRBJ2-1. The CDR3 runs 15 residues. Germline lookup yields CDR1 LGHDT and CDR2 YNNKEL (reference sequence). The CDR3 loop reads CASSNRQGQSYEQFF. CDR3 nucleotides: TGTGCCAGCAGTAACAGACAGGGCCAATCCTACGAGCAGTTCTTC.